The T cell receptor (beta chain) described here comes from a study of sequential checkpoint blockade in melanoma. For the study at large: First-line arms were nivolumab then ipilimumab, or the reverse, randomized 1:1. Maintenance nivolumab came after either treatment sequence.

Treatment specified: randomized to nivolumab then ipilimumab (arm A) or the reverse (arm B). Live CD3+CD8+ CD19− CD56− cells were sorted from PBMCs. The data were produced by immunoSEQ multiplex PCR, yet TCRdb's version contains in-frame clones alone and is incomplete. The sample has more than 15,000 clones, approximately 72% seen once. The TCR originated in a human donor with melanoma. The specimen comprised CD8+ T cells sorted from blood (inferred from file names), sampled from a patient given nivolumab and ipilimumab in sequence.

CDR3 coding DNA: TGTGCCAGTAGCCCTCAAGGGACAGGGTTGGCTCAGCCCCAGCATTTT. It translates to CASSPQGTGLAQPQHF. The chain recombines TRBV19 with TRBJ1-5; 9 bases match TRBD1. Germline lookup yields CDR1 LNHDA and CDR2 SQIVND (reference sequence). The length of the CDR3 is 16 residues. The ends lost 6 bases at V and 6 bases at J; junction bases unmatched: 12.